This T cell receptor (beta chain) comes out of a study of blood T cell repertoires in COVID-19. The wider study: The analysed material was cDNA or gDNA that came from T cells, B-cell-depleted T cells, or PBMCs.

The CDR3 spans 12 residues. Germline lookup yields CDR1 MDHEN and CDR2 SYDVKM. Trimming pared 6 bases from V and 4 bases from J, leaving 9 bases between. In the study's own analysis: It was from reference gene primer amplification that nucleated cell counts were estimated. TCRdb's copy holds only in-frame clones and misses some; the assay was immunoSEQ multiplex PCR. V and J calls and clone size are given by that table; D and trimming were obtained from the DNA. The top ten hold approximately 2.9% of the sample, which has some 350,000 clones, more than 85% seen once. This clonotype originated in a human donor in a cohort sampled during active COVID-19. The sequencing sample was made of peripheral blood. The chain links TRBV28 to TRBJ1-2; possibly TRBD1 for D (5 bases). CDR3 nucleotides: TGTGCCAGCAGGACAGCGGGCTATGGCTACACCTTC. Translated, it gives CASRTAGYGYTF.